One and the same sample provided the 25 T cell receptor beta chains below, sequenced in a study of cytomegalovirus exposure and HLA in healthy donors. In the PCR, 60 Vbeta and 13 Jbeta primers were used. Clones were sequenced by immunoSEQ multiplex PCR, and TCRdb holds only the in-frame ones, with some missing. The sample lists nearly 200,000 clones, about four fifths occurring once. The sequencing input was PBMCs. These receptors were obtained from a boy aged 2 to 10 in good health and CMV-seronegative.

The table lists this clone with a count of one. CDR3 in DNA: TGTGCCTGGAGTCCCCCCGCGACTAGCTTTATTAAGTTCTTC. It codes for CAWSPPATSFIKFF. This chain joins TRBV30 and TRBJ2-1; the match to TRBD2 covers 7 bases. This CDR3 is built from 14 residues. The V segment lost 2 bases and the J segment 14 bases; nucleotides outside the gene matches: 15. Germline-derived CDR1 and CDR2 are GTSNPN and SVGIG (reference sequence).

The V call is TRBV7-9, the J call TRBJ2-5, with 7 bases lining up with TRBD2. The V gene's germline CDR1 is SEHNR and CDR2 FQNEAQ (reference sequence). The length of the CDR3 is 14 residues. With 6 bases clipped from V and 3 bases from J, the junction kept 7 bases outside the gene matches. The CDR3 nucleotides read TGTGCCAGCAGAGCCGCTAGCGGCGAAGAGACCCAGTACTTC. This translates into CASRAASGEETQYF. The full variable domain, completed using reference TRBV7-9 and TRBJ2-5, is DTGVSQNPRHKITKRGQNVTFRCDPISEHNRLYWYRQTLGQGPEFLTYFQNEAQLEKSRLLSDRFSAERPKGSFSTLEIQRTEQGDSAMYLCASRAASGEETQYFGPGTRLLVL.

This clone was seen just once. V gene TRBV28 combines with J gene TRBJ1-1; D not resolved. The length of the CDR3 is 15 residues. The germline V gene has CDR1 MDHEN and CDR2 SYDVKM. Trimming took 1 base from V and 4 from J, leaving 13 bases between them. The CDR3 region has the DNA TGTGCCAGCAGTTTATCTGGGAGTTTGGGCACTGAAGCTTTCTTT. This codes for CASSLSGSLGTEAFF.

The chain links TRBV5-1 to TRBJ2-4; 8 positions agree with TRBD2. Germline V gene sequence: CDR1 SGHRS, CDR2 YFSETQ. V lost 0 bases to trimming and J lost 0 bases; unmatched junction nucleotides: 11. This CDR3 is built from 19 residues. DNA for the CDR3: TGCGCCAGCAGCTTGGCCATAACGCAGCGGGGGCTAGCCAAAAACATTCAGTACTTC. It encodes CASSLAITQRGLAKNIQYF.

The rearrangement links TRBV27 to TRBJ2-3, with D tentatively TRBD2 (6 bases). CDR3 length equals 15 residues. Germline V CDR1 and CDR2: MNHEY, SMNVEV (reference sequence). Between the trimmed V and J ends, which lost 7 bases and 2 bases, there was a span of 16 bases. CDR3 DNA: TGTGCCAGCACCTATTCCGGGGGATCCACAGATACGCAGTATTTT. Translated: CASTYSGGSTDTQYF.

The V gene is TRBV7-3, the J gene TRBJ2-5; D gene uncertain. This CDR3 is built from 13 residues. V was cut by 5 bases and J by 5 bases, with 12 bases left in between. Germline V lookup: CDR1 SGHTA, CDR2 FQGTGA. CDR3 sequence reads: CASSPTVGETQYF. In DNA, the CDR3 is TGTGCCAGCAGCCCAACCGTCGGGGAGACCCAGTACTTC.

V is TRBV6-5 and J is TRBJ2-5, with TRBD2 matching over 12 bases. Near its end, the DNA agrees better with TRBJ2-7, so the J call may be wrong. Germline values: CDR1 MNHEY, CDR2 SVGAGI. The CDR3 contains 15 residues. The DNA of the CDR3 is TGTGCCAGCAGACTACTAGCGGGGGGTACCTACGAGCAGTACTTC. Its protein is CASRLLAGGTYEQYF.

This clone was detected a few times. The genes are TRBV10-3 and TRBJ2-7, with TRBD1 matching 7 bases. The CDR3 is made up of 13 amino acids. Germline assignment: CDR1 ENHRY and CDR2 SYGVKD. The V and J ends lost 6 bases and 4 bases, in that order; junction bases with no gene match: 6. CDR3 sequence: CAIRAGTEYEQYF. The CDR3 nucleotides are TGTGCCATCAGAGCCGGGACAGAATACGAGCAGTACTTC.

This chain connects TRBV5-4 to TRBJ2-3, with 14 bases matching TRBD2. The trim removed 4 bases at V and 6 bases at J, leaving 7 bases unmatched. Germline V gene data show CDR1 as SGHNT and CDR2 as YYREEE (reference sequence). This CDR3 is 16 amino acids long. CDR3 bases: TGTGCCAGCAGCGTACGGACTAGCGGGGGGCCCGATACGCAGTATTTT. Its protein is CASSVRTSGGPDTQYF.

This chain joins TRBV19 and TRBJ1-2; tentatively, D is TRBD1 (5 bases). The germline V and J ends were trimmed by 0 bases and 4 bases, with 9 bases remaining between them. The CDR3 totals 14 residues. Germline-derived CDR1 and CDR2 are LNHDA and SQIVND (reference sequence). CDR3 nucleotide sequence: TGTGCCAGTAGTATAGATGGGGGGATCTATGGCTACACCTTC. Translating it yields CASSIDGGIYGYTF. Full variable domain (outside the CDR3, taken from reference TRBV19 and TRBJ1-2): DGGITQSPKYLFRKEGQNVTLSCEQNLNHDAMYWYRQDPGQGLRLIYYSQIVNDFQKGDIAEGYSVSREKKESFPLTVTSAQKNPTAFYLCASSIDGGIYGYTFGSGTRLTVV.

The chain joins TRBV11-2 to TRBJ2-1; D perhaps matches TRBD1 (5 bases). The CDR3 totals 13 residues. Between the trimmed V and J ends, which lost 3 bases and 11 bases, there was a span of 14 bases. Germline values: CDR1 SGHAT, CDR2 FQNNGV. CDR3 sequence (DNA): TGTGCCAGCAGCTTGACCTGGGGCTTACAGCAGTTCTTC. This sequence encodes CASSLTWGLQQFF.

This clone was recorded once. The gene calls are TRBV19 and TRBJ2-5, with TRBD2 matching over 7 bases. The J call may be mistaken, given a closer DNA end match to TRBJ2-7. CDR3 length equals 15 residues. Germline V lookup: CDR1 LNHDA, CDR2 SQIVND (reference sequence). The CDR3 DNA reads as TGTGCCAAATCCGCTGGTCGCGGGGGATATTACGAGCAGTACTTC. This encodes CAKSAGRGGYYEQYF.

The chain has TRBV18 and TRBJ1-3; weak D call: TRBD1 (6 bases). This CDR3 comprises 17 residues. With 2 bases removed from V and 0 bases from J, the gap between germline ends came to 14 bases. Looked up from germline, CDR1 is KGHSH and CDR2 is LQKENI. CDR3 coding DNA: TGTGCCAGCTCACCAATTACAGGGCCAGGCTCTGGAAACACCATATATTTT. This translates into CASSPITGPGSGNTIYF.

V usage is TRBV2 and J usage is TRBJ2-1, with 7 bases matching TRBD2. The CDR3 runs 15 residues. The germline V gene encodes CDR1 SNHLY and CDR2 FYNNEI. J gave up 8 bases and V 8 bases, and 15 bases lay outside the gene matches. CDR3 coding DNA: TGTGCCAGCCTTGGCCGCGGGGGAGTTTTCGATGAGCAGTTCTTC. This codes for CASLGRGGVFDEQFF.

The V and J genes are TRBV19 and TRBJ1-1, with a tentative D call TRBD1 (6 bases). CDR3 length: 14 amino acids. V was trimmed by 8 bases and J by 1 base, leaving 14 bases between them. CDR1 LNHDA and CDR2 SQIVND come from the germline V gene (reference sequence). CDR3 loop: CASEGHMGNTEAFF. The DNA for the CDR3 is TGTGCCAGTGAGGGACACATGGGGAACACTGAAGCTTTCTTT.

This clone has a handful of counts. The chain joins TRBV5-1 to TRBJ2-7; D may be TRBD2 (5 bases). Germline V CDR1 and CDR2: SGHRS, YFSETQ. The length of the CDR3 is 15 residues. Trimming took 4 bases from V and 7 from J, leaving 21 bases between them. CDR3 loop: CASSRLGNTGVEQYF. In DNA form, the CDR3 reads TGCGCCAGCAGCAGACTTGGGAACACCGGGGTAGAGCAGTACTTC.

This chain links TRBV5-1 with TRBJ1-6; no clear D. Germline V lookup: CDR1 SGHRS, CDR2 YFSETQ. Trimming shortened V by 2 bases and J by 9 bases, and 12 bases separated the two germline ends. This CDR3 comprises 14 residues. In DNA, the CDR3 is TGCGCCAGCAGCTTATCCGTCTCCTCTTCACCCCTCCACTTT. Translation: CASSLSVSSSPLHF. Based on the CDR3 plus reference TRBV5-1 and TRBJ1-6, the full variable domain is KAGVTQTPRYLIKTRGQQVTLSCSPISGHRSVSWYQQTPGQGLQFLFEYFSETQRNKGNFPGRFSGRQFSNSRSEMNVSTLELGDSALYLCASSLSVSSSPLHFGNGTRLTVT.

This clone came up a few times. The V and J genes are TRBV5-1 and TRBJ1-6, with 7 bases matching TRBD1. This CDR3 has 16 amino acids. Germline CDR1 and CDR2: SGHRS and YFSETQ. Trimming removed 0 bases from V and 7 bases from J; junction bases left unmatched: 7. CDR3 amino acids: CASSLAGTVGNSPLHF. DNA for the CDR3: TGCGCCAGCAGCTTGGCCGGGACAGTAGGGAATTCACCCCTCCACTTT.

This clone was seen a single time. This chain links TRBV19 with TRBJ2-5, with D hard to call. Trimming shortened V by 3 bases and J by 2 bases, and 10 bases separated the two germline ends. Germline CDR1 and CDR2: LNHDA and SQIVND (reference sequence). The CDR3 sequence is 14 residues long. In DNA form, the CDR3 reads TGTGCCAGTAGTATGATGAACAGACAAGAGACCCAGTACTTC. This translates into CASSMMNRQETQYF.

The genes are TRBV29-1 and TRBJ2-3, with 11 nucleotides matching TRBD2. Germline values: CDR1 SQVTM, CDR2 ANQGSEA. Unmatched junction bases numbered 6, after V lost 7 bases and J lost 0 bases. The CDR3 contains 15 residues. The CDR3 here is CSAHLAGGSTDTQYF. CDR3 DNA: TGCAGCGCCCATCTAGCGGGGGGTAGCACAGATACGCAGTATTTT.

The CDR3 spells CASSYSIAGAGQPQHF. CDR3 in DNA: TGTGCCAGCAGTTACTCGATAGCGGGGGCGGGGCAGCCCCAGCATTTT. This chain uses TRBV6-5 with TRBJ1-5; perhaps TRBD1 as D (6 bases). In germline, CDR1 is MNHEY, CDR2 SVGAGI. This CDR3 is built from 16 residues. The ends were cut back, 0 bases at V and 7 bases at J, with 16 bases in the middle.

J is TRBJ2-2 and V is TRBV18, with 8 positions matching TRBD1. V dropped 3 bases and J dropped 3; count of bases not matched to a gene: 3. Germline CDR1 is KGHSH and CDR2 is LQKENI. This CDR3 is built from 15 residues. CDR3 loop: CASSPLTGDTGELFF. CDR3 in DNA: TGTGCCAGCTCACCGCTGACAGGGGACACCGGGGAGCTGTTTTTT.

This clone was picked up one time. The chain combines TRBV7-2 with TRBJ1-5, with 11 bases that match TRBD1. The CDR3 covers 17 residues. Trimming cost V 5 bases and J 3 bases; bases outside gene matches: 9. Germline CDR1 reads SGHTA; CDR2 reads FQGNSA. CDR3 in DNA: TGTGCCAGCAGCCGATACGGACAGGGGGCTCCCAATCAGCCCCAGCATTTT. This sequence encodes CASSRYGQGAPNQPQHF.

The V call is TRBV29-1, the J call TRBJ1-1, with D tentatively TRBD1 (6 bases). V shed 6 bases and J shed 6 bases, with 17 bases lying between them. The V gene's germline CDR1 is SQVTM and CDR2 ANQGSEA. The CDR3 has 13 residues. Here the CDR3 DNA reads TGCAGCGTGGCCAGGGGTTTCTCTTCTGAAGCTTTCTTT. Amino acids: CSVARGFSSEAFF.

This chain links TRBV7-3 with TRBJ2-1, with 10 bases matching TRBD1. Germline CDR1 and CDR2: SGHTA and FQGTGA. The CDR3 is made up of 15 amino acids. With V trimmed by 5 bases and J by 6 bases, 7 bases remained unmatched. The CDR3 spells CASSPRDRGVNEQFF. The CDR3 region has the DNA TGTGCCAGCAGCCCCCGGGACAGGGGTGTCAATGAGCAGTTCTTC.